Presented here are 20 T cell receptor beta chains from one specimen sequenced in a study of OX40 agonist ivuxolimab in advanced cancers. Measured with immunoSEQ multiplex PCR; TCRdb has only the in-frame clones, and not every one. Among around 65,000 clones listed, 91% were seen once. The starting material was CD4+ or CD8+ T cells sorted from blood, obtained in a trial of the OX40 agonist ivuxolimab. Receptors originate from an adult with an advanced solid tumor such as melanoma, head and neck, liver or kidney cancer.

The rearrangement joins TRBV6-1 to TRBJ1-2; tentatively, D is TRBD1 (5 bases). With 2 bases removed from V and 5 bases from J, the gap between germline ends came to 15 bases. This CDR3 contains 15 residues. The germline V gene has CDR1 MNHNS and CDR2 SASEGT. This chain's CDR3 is CASSEPAGAQYGYTF. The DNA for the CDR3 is TGTGCCAGCAGTGAACCGGCCGGGGCACAATATGGCTACACCTTC.

CDR3 nucleotide sequence: TGTGCCAGTAGGAAAAGACAGGGCATGAACACTGAAGCTTTCTTT. It encodes CASRKRQGMNTEAFF. V and J are TRBV19 and TRBJ1-1, with 7 bases lining up with TRBD1. Germline V gene data show CDR1 as LNHDA and CDR2 as SQIVND (reference sequence). This CDR3 comprises 15 residues. The trim removed 6 bases at V and 0 bases at J, leaving 7 bases unmatched.

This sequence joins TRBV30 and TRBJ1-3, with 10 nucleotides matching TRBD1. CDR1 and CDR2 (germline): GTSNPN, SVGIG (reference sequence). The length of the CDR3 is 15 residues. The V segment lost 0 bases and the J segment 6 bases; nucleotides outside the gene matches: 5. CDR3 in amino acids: CAWSVGQGNENTIYF. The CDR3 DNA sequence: TGTGCCTGGAGTGTGGGACAGGGGAACGAAAACACCATATATTTT.

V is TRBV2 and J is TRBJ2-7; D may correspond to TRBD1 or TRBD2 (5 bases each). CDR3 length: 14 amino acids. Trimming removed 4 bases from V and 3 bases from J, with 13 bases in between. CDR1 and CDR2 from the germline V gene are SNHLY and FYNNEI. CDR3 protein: CASSVKGTLYEQYF. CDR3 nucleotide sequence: TGTGCCAGCAGTGTGAAGGGGACCCTCTACGAGCAGTACTTC.

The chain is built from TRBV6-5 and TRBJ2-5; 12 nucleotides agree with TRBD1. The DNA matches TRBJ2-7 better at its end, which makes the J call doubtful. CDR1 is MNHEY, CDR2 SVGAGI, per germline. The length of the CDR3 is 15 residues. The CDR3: CATLSGGQGANEQYF. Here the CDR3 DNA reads TGTGCCACCCTAAGCGGGGGACAGGGGGCAAACGAGCAGTACTTC.

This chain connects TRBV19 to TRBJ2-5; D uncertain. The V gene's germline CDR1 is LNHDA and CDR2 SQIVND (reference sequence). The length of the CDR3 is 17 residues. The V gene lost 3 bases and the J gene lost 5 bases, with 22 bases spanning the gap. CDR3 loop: CASSIFSSLPLRETQYF. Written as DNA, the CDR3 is TGTGCCAGTAGTATTTTCTCCTCCCTGCCCCTCCGGGAGACCCAGTACTTC.

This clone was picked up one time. The CDR3 DNA reads as TGTGCCAGCAGCGTATATGGGGGGCCAGAAAAACTGTTTTTT. Protein: CASSVYGGPEKLFF. The V gene is TRBV9, the J gene TRBJ1-4, with D perhaps TRBD1 (6 bases). The CDR3 spans 14 residues. CDR1 and CDR2 (germline): SGDLS, YYNGEE. The V gene lost 1 base and the J gene lost 8 bases, with 12 bases spanning the gap.

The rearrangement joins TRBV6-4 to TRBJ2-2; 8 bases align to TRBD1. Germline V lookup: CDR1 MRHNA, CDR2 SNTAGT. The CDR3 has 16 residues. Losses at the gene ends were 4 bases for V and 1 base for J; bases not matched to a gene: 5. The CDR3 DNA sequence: TGTGCCAGCAGTGCAGGACAGGGCGGGAACACCGGGGAGCTGTTTTTT. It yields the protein CASSAGQGGNTGELFF.

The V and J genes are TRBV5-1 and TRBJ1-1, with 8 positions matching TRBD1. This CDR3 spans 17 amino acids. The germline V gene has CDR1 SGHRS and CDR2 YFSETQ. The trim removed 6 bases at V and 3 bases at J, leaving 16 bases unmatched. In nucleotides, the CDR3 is TGCGCCAGCACCCCTTGGACAGGGCGAGACCAGGACACTGAAGCTTTCTTT. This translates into CASTPWTGRDQDTEAFF.

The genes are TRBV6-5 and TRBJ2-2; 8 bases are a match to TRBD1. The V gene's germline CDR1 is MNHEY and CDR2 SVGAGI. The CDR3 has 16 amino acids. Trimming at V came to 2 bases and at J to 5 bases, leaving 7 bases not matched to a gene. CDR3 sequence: CASSYPQGAGTGELFF. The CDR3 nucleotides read TGTGCCAGCAGTTACCCTCAGGGGGCAGGGACCGGGGAGCTGTTTTTT.

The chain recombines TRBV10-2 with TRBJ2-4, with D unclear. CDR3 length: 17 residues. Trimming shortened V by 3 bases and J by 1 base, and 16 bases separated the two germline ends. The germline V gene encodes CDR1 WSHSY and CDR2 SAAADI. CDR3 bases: TGCGCCAGCAGTGATTCGGTACTTCTTGAGGCCAAAAACATTCAGTACTTC. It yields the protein CASSDSVLLEAKNIQYF.

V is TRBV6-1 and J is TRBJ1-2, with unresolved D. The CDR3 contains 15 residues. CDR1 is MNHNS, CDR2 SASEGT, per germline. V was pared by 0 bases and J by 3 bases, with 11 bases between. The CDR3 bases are TGTGCCAGCAGTGAAGCGGTAGGGAACGACTATGGCTACACCTTC. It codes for CASSEAVGNDYGYTF.

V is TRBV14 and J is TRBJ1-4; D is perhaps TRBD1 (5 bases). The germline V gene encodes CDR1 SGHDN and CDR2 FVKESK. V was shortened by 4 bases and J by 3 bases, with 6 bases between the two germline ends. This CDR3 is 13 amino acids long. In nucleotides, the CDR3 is TGTGCCAGCAGCCGGGACGCTAATGAAAAACTGTTTTTT. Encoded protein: CASSRDANEKLFF.

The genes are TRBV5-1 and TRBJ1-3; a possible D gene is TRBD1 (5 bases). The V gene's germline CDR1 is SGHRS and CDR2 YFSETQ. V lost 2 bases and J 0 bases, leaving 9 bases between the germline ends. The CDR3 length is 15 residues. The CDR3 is CASSLDSASGNTIYF. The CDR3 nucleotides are TGCGCCAGCAGCTTAGACAGTGCCTCTGGAAACACCATATATTTT.

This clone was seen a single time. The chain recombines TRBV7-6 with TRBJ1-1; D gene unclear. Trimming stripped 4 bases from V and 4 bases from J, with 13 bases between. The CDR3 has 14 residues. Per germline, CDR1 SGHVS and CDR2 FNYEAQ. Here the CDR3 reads CASSSSDRATEAFF. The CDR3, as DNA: TGTGCCAGCAGCTCCTCCGATAGGGCCACTGAAGCTTTCTTT. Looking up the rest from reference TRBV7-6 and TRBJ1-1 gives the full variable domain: GAGVSQSPRYKVTKRGQDVALRCDPISGHVSLYWYRQALGQGPEFLTYFNYEAQQDKSGLPNDRFSAERPEGSISTLTIQRTEQRDSAMYRCASSSSDRATEAFFGQGTRLTVV.

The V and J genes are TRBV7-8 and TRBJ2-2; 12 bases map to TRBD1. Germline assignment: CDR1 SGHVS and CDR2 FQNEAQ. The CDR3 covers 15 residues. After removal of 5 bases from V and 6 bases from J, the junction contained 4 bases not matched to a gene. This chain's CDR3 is CASSAGQGAAGELFF. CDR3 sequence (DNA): TGTGCCAGCAGCGCGGGACAGGGGGCTGCCGGGGAGCTGTTTTTT.

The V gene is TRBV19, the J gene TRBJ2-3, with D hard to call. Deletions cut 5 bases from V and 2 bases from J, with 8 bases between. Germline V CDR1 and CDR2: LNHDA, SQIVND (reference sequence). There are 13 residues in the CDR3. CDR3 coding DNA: TGTGCCAGTAGTCGCAGTACCACAGATACGCAGTATTTT. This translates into CASSRSTTDTQYF.

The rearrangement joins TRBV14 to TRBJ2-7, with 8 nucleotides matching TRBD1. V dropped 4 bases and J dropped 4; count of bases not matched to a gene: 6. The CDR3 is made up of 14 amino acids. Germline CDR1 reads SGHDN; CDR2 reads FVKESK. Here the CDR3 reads CASSLWTGSYEQYF. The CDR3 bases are TGTGCCAGCAGCCTCTGGACAGGGTCGTACGAGCAGTACTTC.

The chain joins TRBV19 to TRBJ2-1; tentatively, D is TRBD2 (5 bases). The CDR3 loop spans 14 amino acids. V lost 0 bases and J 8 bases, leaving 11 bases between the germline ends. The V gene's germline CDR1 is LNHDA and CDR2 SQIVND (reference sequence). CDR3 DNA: TGTGCCAGTAGTATAGATCCCACTAGTTATGAGCAGTTCTTC. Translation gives CASSIDPTSYEQFF.

The CDR3 DNA sequence: TGTGCCAGCAGCCCGGGCACAGGCGTTGTGGTGGCTAATGAAAAACTGTTTTTT. Amino acids: CASSPGTGVVVANEKLFF. The rearrangement joins TRBV7-8 to TRBJ1-4; maybe TRBD1 (5 bases). The CDR3 is 18 amino acids. Germline V gives CDR1 SGHVS, CDR2 FQNEAQ. V gave up 5 bases and J gave up 3 bases, with 22 bases separating them.